What follows are 31 T cell receptor beta chains derived from one specimen sequenced in a study of beta chain features in type 1 diabetes. Overall study results and limits: Type 1 diabetes patients had TCRB CDR3s that were shorter (moderately but significantly so) in all four CD4+ subsets.

Which antigens these TCRs recognize remains unknown. Since all of the isolated RNA was reverse transcribed, expressed TCRB transcripts were what got sequenced. Only in-frame clones appear in the TCRdb table, and some are missing; sequencing was by immunoSEQ multiplex PCR. The sample contains 150,000 to 200,000 clones, roughly 9% of which appear only once. The sample taken for sequencing was central memory CD4+ T cells from blood. These receptors originate from a woman in her twenties or thirties with type 1 diabetes.

The chain recombines TRBV2 with TRBJ2-2; 9 bases line up with TRBD1. In germline, CDR1 is SNHLY, CDR2 FYNNEI. CDR3 length: 15 residues. V was pared by 9 bases and J by 5 bases, with 10 bases of the junction left unmatched. The DNA of the CDR3 is TGTGCCAGTTCTTCTGGGACAGGGTGGACCGGGGAGCTGTTTTTT. Translated: CASSSGTGWTGELFF.

This clone was observed a handful of times. V usage is TRBV7-8 and J usage is TRBJ2-6; TRBD1 matches at 8 bases. After removal of 1 base from V and 2 bases from J, the junction contained 4 bases not matched to a gene. Looked up from germline, CDR1 is SGHVS and CDR2 is FQNEAQ. CDR3 size: 17 residues. CDR3 amino acids: CASSLGYRGTGANVLTF. The CDR3 nucleotides are TGTGCCAGCAGCTTAGGCTACAGGGGGACTGGGGCCAACGTCCTGACTTTC.

This clone came up a few times. The gene calls are TRBV5-6 and TRBJ2-5; the match to TRBD2 covers 10 bases. The CDR3 sequence is 17 residues long. J gave up 7 bases and V 4 bases, and 16 bases lay outside the gene matches. From germline, CDR1 is SGHDT and CDR2 YYEEEE. Here the CDR3 DNA reads TGTGCCAGCAGCGGCGAGACTAGCGGGCCAAGCCGGGGGACCCAGTACTTC. As protein: CASSGETSGPSRGTQYF.

This clone has just a few counts. CDR3 residues: CASSLGQGSDTQYF. The DNA of the CDR3 is TGTGCCAGCAGTTTAGGACAGGGGTCAGATACGCAGTATTTT. The chain employs TRBV27 and TRBJ2-3; 9 nucleotides line up with TRBD1. CDR3 size: 14 residues. With V trimmed by 2 bases and J by 4 bases, 1 base remained unmatched. The germline CDR1 and CDR2 sequences are MNHEY and SMNVEV (reference sequence).

The chain uses TRBV5-6 and TRBJ2-5, with 10 bases that match TRBD1. The CDR3 length is 15 residues. The V gene end was trimmed by 2 bases and the J gene end by 5 bases; junction bases not matched to a gene: 6. Germline V gene sequence: CDR1 SGHDT, CDR2 YYEEEE. The CDR3 here is CASSFLDRGGETQYF. The CDR3 DNA reads TGTGCCAGCAGCTTTTTGGACAGGGGGGGGGAGACCCAGTACTTC.

The chain employs TRBV9 and TRBJ1-2; no clear D gene. Germline CDR1 SGDLS, CDR2 YYNGEE. Trimming took 1 base from V and 0 from J, leaving 10 bases between them. The CDR3 contains 15 residues. The CDR3 nucleotides read TGTGCCAGCAGCGTAAACGAGGCGGCTAACTATGGCTACACCTTC. Translating gives CASSVNEAANYGYTF. Based on the CDR3 plus reference TRBV9 and TRBJ1-2, the full variable domain is DSGVTQTPKHLITATGQRVTLRCSPRSGDLSVYWYQQSLDQGLQFLIQYYNGEERAKGNILERFSAQQFPDLHSELNLSSLELGDSALYFCASSVNEAANYGYTFGSGTRLTVV.

CDR3 nucleotides: TGTGCCAGCAGCTCCGGGACACCGCCAGATACGCAGTATTTT. Translation: CASSSGTPPDTQYF. The V gene is TRBV7-3, the J gene TRBJ2-3; TRBD1 might be the D (6 bases). Germline assignment: CDR1 SGHTA and CDR2 FQGTGA. The CDR3 runs to 14 residues. Trimming removed 4 bases from V and 4 bases from J, with 12 bases in between. The entire variable domain, with the rest obtained from reference TRBV7-3 and TRBJ2-3, is as follows: GAGVSQTPSNKVTEKGKYVELRCDPISGHTALYWYRQSLGQGPEFLIYFQGTGAADDSGLPNDRFFAVRPEGSVSTLKIQRTERGDSAVYLCASSSGTPPDTQYFGPGTRLTVL.

J is TRBJ2-7 and V is TRBV7-6, with 7 bases fitting TRBD2. The trim removed 4 bases at V and 1 base at J, leaving 7 bases unmatched. This CDR3 region has 15 residues. The germline CDR1 and CDR2 sequences are SGHVS and FNYEAQ. This chain's CDR3 is CASSSGGTASYEQYF. Here the CDR3 DNA reads TGTGCCAGCAGCTCCGGGGGGACCGCTTCCTACGAGCAGTACTTC.

This clone came up many times. The chain has TRBV11-2 and TRBJ1-2; 9 bases match TRBD1. Germline CDR1 SGHAT, CDR2 FQNNGV. The CDR3 sequence is 14 residues long. V lost 4 bases, J lost 3 bases, and 3 bases stayed unmatched. The CDR3 spells CASSSGTGHYGYTF. CDR3 in DNA: TGTGCCAGCAGCTCCGGGACAGGGCACTATGGCTACACCTTC.

This chain connects TRBV4-1 to TRBJ2-5, with 8 bases aligning to TRBD1. The CDR3 runs 15 residues. J was trimmed by 4 bases and V by 4 bases; bases with no gene match: 8. The germline gives CDR1 MGHRA, CDR2 YSYEKL. In DNA form, the CDR3 reads TGCGCCAGCAGCCTAGCCGACAGGGGAGGAGAGACCCAGTACTTC. Residues: CASSLADRGGETQYF.

This clone showed up just a few times. The chain has TRBV6-5 and TRBJ2-1; 12 bases fit TRBD2. CDR3 length: 15 amino acids. The V and J ends lost 5 bases and 2 bases, in that order; junction bases with no gene match: 1. Per the germline V gene, CDR1 is MNHEY and CDR2 is SVGAGI. The CDR3 bases are TGTGCCAGCAGTCCTAGCGGGAGGGCCTACAATGAGCAGTTCTTC. Its protein is CASSPSGRAYNEQFF.

This chain uses TRBV7-2 with TRBJ2-3, with TRBD2 matching over 7 bases. Germline V CDR1 and CDR2: SGHTA, FQGNSA. The CDR3 runs to 16 residues. Germline trimming cut 5 bases from V and 2 bases from J; bases unmatched to any gene: 10. The chain's CDR3 is CASSAQGAGFTDTQYF. The CDR3 DNA sequence: TGTGCCAGCAGCGCCCAAGGAGCGGGATTCACAGATACGCAGTATTTT.

This clone was detected only a few times. The chain carries TRBV4-1 and TRBJ2-7; 7 bases agree with TRBD2. The CDR3 has 16 residues. Germline V gene lookup returns CDR1 MGHRA and CDR2 YSYEKL. Trimming at V came to 3 bases and at J to 6 bases, leaving 14 bases not matched to a gene. CDR3 residues: CASSHHTGTTFGEQYF. CDR3 DNA sequence: TGCGCCAGCAGCCATCATACCGGGACTACCTTCGGCGAGCAGTACTTC.

The table lists this clone with a few counts. V is TRBV7-8 and J is TRBJ1-1; D is undetermined. Germline lookup yields CDR1 SGHVS and CDR2 FQNEAQ. This CDR3 spans 13 amino acids. V shed 8 bases and J shed 4 bases, with 14 bases lying between them. In DNA form, the CDR3 reads TGTGCCAGCTGCATGGGCCGGGGCACTGAAGCTTTCTTT. Translating gives CASCMGRGTEAFF.

The chain joins TRBV29-1 to TRBJ2-5; perhaps TRBD1 as D (5 bases). The germline V gene has CDR1 SQVTM and CDR2 ANQGSEA. V was pared by 2 bases and J by 5 bases, with 15 bases between. This CDR3 has 14 residues. CDR3 DNA sequence: TGCAGCGTTGAAAGGGGCTCTTCGTGGGAGACCCAGTACTTC. Translation gives CSVERGSSWETQYF.

This clone was observed a handful of times. CDR3 sequence: CASSLIQGVSGNTIYF. The CDR3 region has the DNA TGTGCCAGCAGTTTAATCCAGGGGGTGTCTGGAAACACCATATATTTT. The chain carries TRBV28 and TRBJ1-3, with 7 bases that match TRBD1. CDR1 MDHEN and CDR2 SYDVKM come from the germline V gene. CDR3 length: 16 amino acids. V shed 2 bases, J shed 1 base, and the junction held 5 bases outside the gene matches.

This chain uses TRBV18 with TRBJ1-5; no definite D call. Germline CDR1 and CDR2: KGHSH and LQKENI. CDR3 size: 14 residues. Trimming shortened V by 5 bases and J by 0 bases, and 8 bases separated the two germline ends. The CDR3 sequence is CASSSGGSNQPQHF. CDR3 bases: TGTGCCAGCTCATCAGGAGGTAGCAATCAGCCCCAGCATTTT.

V and J are TRBV29-1 and TRBJ2-1; D not certain. Trimming took off 7 bases at V and 5 bases at J, with 9 bases between the two ends. The germline V gene has CDR1 SQVTM and CDR2 ANQGSEA. CDR3 length: 11 residues. The CDR3 nucleotides read TGCAGCGCCGACGACAACAATGAGCAGTTCTTC. Its protein is CSADDNNEQFF.

This clone was observed a handful of times. This rearrangement joins TRBV9 to TRBJ2-7, with 7 positions matching TRBD2. Germline loops: CDR1 SGDLS, CDR2 YYNGEE. CDR3 size: 13 residues. V was clipped by 7 bases and J by 3 bases; unmatched bases: 7. The CDR3 is CASGRGYSYEQYF. CDR3 bases: TGTGCCAGCGGGAGGGGTTACAGCTACGAGCAGTACTTC.

The rearrangement joins TRBV10-2 to TRBJ2-3; 11 bases fit TRBD2. CDR1 and CDR2 (germline): WSHSY, SAAADI. CDR3 length: 14 amino acids. J lost 2 bases, V lost 6 bases, and 1 base had no gene match. The CDR3 region has the DNA TGCGCCAGCAGACTAGCGGGAGACACAGATACGCAGTATTTT. Its protein is CASRLAGDTDTQYF.

The sample holds a few counts of this clone. The chain combines TRBV6-1 with TRBJ2-7; 8 nucleotides line up with TRBD2. The germline V gene encodes CDR1 MNHNS and CDR2 SASEGT. V dropped 3 bases and J dropped 3; count of bases not matched to a gene: 10. CDR3 length: 16 amino acids. CDR3 amino acids: CASSDAGGLAIYEQYF. In nucleotides, the CDR3 is TGTGCCAGCAGTGATGCCGGAGGACTAGCCATCTACGAGCAGTACTTC.

This chain connects TRBV11-2 to TRBJ1-3, with a tentative D call TRBD1 (5 bases). V was trimmed by 7 bases and J by 4 bases, leaving 11 bases between them. CDR1 SGHAT and CDR2 FQNNGV come from the germline V gene. This CDR3 is built from 13 residues. The chain's CDR3 is CASTGGGGNTIYF. For the CDR3, the DNA is TGTGCCAGCACCGGGGGAGGAGGAAACACCATATATTTT. The variable domain in full, with the rest retrieved from reference TRBV11-2 and TRBJ1-3, is EAGVAQSPRYKIIEKRQSVAFWCNPISGHATLYWYQQILGQGPKLLIQFQNNGVVDDSQLPKDRFSAERLKGVDSTLKIQPAKLEDSAVYLCASTGGGGNTIYFGEGSWLTVV.

This clone was counted only a few times. The V gene is TRBV30, the J gene TRBJ1-1; 7 bases line up with TRBD1. This CDR3 is built from 13 residues. J lost 1 base, V lost 2 bases, and 1 base had no gene match. The germline V gene encodes CDR1 GTSNPN and CDR2 SVGIG (reference sequence). The CDR3 DNA reads TGTGCCTGGAGTAAGGGGGCGAACACTGAAGCTTTCTTT. Protein: CAWSKGANTEAFF.

This clone was seen a handful of times. The chain uses TRBV5-4 and TRBJ2-1; maybe TRBD1 (6 bases). Trimming stripped 4 bases from V and 2 bases from J, with 13 bases between. Germline V CDR1 and CDR2: SGHNT, YYREEE (reference sequence). This CDR3 spans 15 amino acids. CDR3 sequence reads: CASSPKDRAYNEQFF. The CDR3 bases are TGTGCCAGCAGCCCCAAGGACAGAGCCTACAATGAGCAGTTCTTC. The full variable domain, in which reference TRBV5-4 and TRBJ2-1 provide the parts outside the CDR3, is ETGVTQSPTHLIKTRGQQVTLRCSSQSGHNTVSWYQQALGQGPQFIFQYYREEENGRGNFPPRFSGLQFPNYSSELNVNALELDDSALYLCASSPKDRAYNEQFFGPGTRLTVL.

This clone has more than one count but fewer than ten. V gene TRBV29-1 combines with J gene TRBJ2-1, with TRBD1 identical over 9 bases. V lost 6 bases to trimming and J lost 5 bases; unmatched junction nucleotides: 5. The germline CDR1 and CDR2 sequences are SQVTM and ANQGSEA. CDR3 size: 13 residues. The chain's CDR3 is CSVGQGFNNEQFF. In nucleotides, the CDR3 is TGCAGCGTAGGACAGGGGTTTAACAATGAGCAGTTCTTC.

This clone was recorded a few times. The rearrangement links TRBV5-1 to TRBJ1-1; 7 bases are shared with TRBD1. The V segment lost 3 bases and the J segment 5 bases; nucleotides outside the gene matches: 16. Germline V gene lookup returns CDR1 SGHRS and CDR2 YFSETQ. The CDR3 is 17 residues long. Here the CDR3 reads CASSSRQGGTLSTEAFF. CDR3 bases: TGCGCCAGCAGCTCAAGACAGGGTGGGACTTTGAGTACTGAAGCTTTCTTT.

In its sample, this clone was seen a few times. The chain links TRBV30 to TRBJ1-5, with 7 positions matching TRBD1. The J segment lost 5 bases and the V segment lost 8 bases, leaving 9 bases of the junction unmatched. In germline, CDR1 is GTSNPN, CDR2 SVGIG (reference sequence). This CDR3 is 13 amino acids long. The CDR3 coding sequence is TGTGCCGGTTCGACAGGGTGGGATCAGCCCCAGCATTTT. It yields the protein CAGSTGWDQPQHF.

The gene calls are TRBV19 and TRBJ2-3; 16 bases map to TRBD2. V was clipped by 7 bases and J by 5 bases; unmatched bases: 12. Germline V gene data show CDR1 as LNHDA and CDR2 as SQIVND (reference sequence). The CDR3 has 18 residues. CDR3 sequence: CASTLGLAGGSVIDTQYF. In nucleotides, the CDR3 is TGTGCCAGTACTCTGGGACTAGCGGGAGGGAGCGTCATAGATACGCAGTATTTT.

This clone has just a few counts. The genes are TRBV30 and TRBJ2-7; TRBD2 agrees at 10 bases. V was clipped by 3 bases and J by 2 bases; unmatched bases: 4. In germline, CDR1 is GTSNPN, CDR2 SVGIG (reference sequence). There are 14 residues in the CDR3. CDR3 in DNA: TGTGCCTGGAGCGACCTAGCGGGAGCCTACGAGCAGTACTTC. It translates to CAWSDLAGAYEQYF.

This clone occurred a few times. This sequence joins TRBV4-2 and TRBJ2-1; TRBD2 agrees at 11 bases. V was pared by 5 bases and J by 4 bases, with 7 bases of the junction left unmatched. The CDR3 consists of 16 residues. Germline V gene lookup returns CDR1 LGHNA and CDR2 YNFKEQ. The CDR3 DNA sequence: TGTGCCAGCAGCGGAAGGGGACTAGCGGCATACAATGAGCAGTTCTTC. Translated: CASSGRGLAAYNEQFF.

This clone was observed a handful of times. For the CDR3, the DNA is TGTGCCAGCAACCAGCGGGAGCGGAATGAGCAGTTCTTC. It translates to CASNQRERNEQFF. The rearrangement links TRBV6-5 to TRBJ2-1; 8 positions match TRBD2. The V and J ends lost 7 bases and 7 bases, in that order; junction bases with no gene match: 6. The CDR3 runs to 13 residues. Per germline, CDR1 MNHEY and CDR2 SVGAGI.